This TCR beta chain stems from a study of CD8+CD57+ T cells in acquired aplastic anemia. On the study more broadly: Quantities of DNA derived from sorted CD4+ and CD8+ cells averaged roughly 3.4 ug.

The TCR beta profiling, which covered VDJ combination and CDR3 sequence, was carried out using genomic DNA as the template. Each CDR3 protein is one row after TCRdb ran MiXCR on the reads. The profile shows around 180,000 distinct CDR3 sequences, about 60% of them singletons. Overall study results and limits: Both patients and controls carried the same twenty-nine CD8+ CDR3 sequences. Simpson's diversity of CD8+ cells was not significantly different in patients compared with controls.

Germline V gene data show CDR1 as MNHNS and CDR2 as SASEGT. Trimming removed 7 bases from V and 3 bases from J, with 16 bases in between. This CDR3 has 14 amino acids. In the case of this clonotype: Its target is unknown.

The sample taken for sequencing was sorted CD4+, CD8+, or CD8+CD57+ T cells (not recorded which) from PBMCs. The genes are TRBV6-1 and TRBJ2-7; D may be TRBD1 (5 bases). The sequence was collected from a human donor in good health. The CDR3, as DNA: TGTGCCAGCAAAACGGACAAAACGGTCTACGAGCAGTACTTC. Encoded protein: CASKTDKTVYEQYF.